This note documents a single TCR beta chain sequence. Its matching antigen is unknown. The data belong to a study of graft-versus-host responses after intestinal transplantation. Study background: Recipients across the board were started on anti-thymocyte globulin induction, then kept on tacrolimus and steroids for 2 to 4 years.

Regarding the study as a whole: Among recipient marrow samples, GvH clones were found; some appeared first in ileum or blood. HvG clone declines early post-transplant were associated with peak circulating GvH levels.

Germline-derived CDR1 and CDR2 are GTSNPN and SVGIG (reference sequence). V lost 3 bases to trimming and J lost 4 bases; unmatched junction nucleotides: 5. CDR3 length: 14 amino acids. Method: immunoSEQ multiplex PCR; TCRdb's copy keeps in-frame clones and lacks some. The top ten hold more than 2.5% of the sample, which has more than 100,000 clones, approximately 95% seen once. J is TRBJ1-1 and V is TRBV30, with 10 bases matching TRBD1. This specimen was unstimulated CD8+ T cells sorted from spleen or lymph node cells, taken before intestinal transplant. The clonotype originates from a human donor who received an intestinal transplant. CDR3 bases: TGTGCCTGGAGGCCGGGACAGGGGCGCACTGAAGCTTTCTTT. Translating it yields CAWRPGQGRTEAFF.